Shown below are 13 T cell receptor beta chains from a single sample sequenced in a study of blood T cells in healthy people across ages. Primers used in a second PCR of roughly 6 to 11 cycles were a sample-barcoded 5' primer and a J-beta primer mix. TCRdb reanalysed the 5' RACE reads using MiXCR and keeps one entry per CDR3 protein. Of around 800,000 distinct CDR3 sequences in the sample, roughly 60% were seen once. Sample: blood. These receptors all come from a man aged 30-40 years in good health.

This clonotype was seen more than once but under ten times. V gene TRBV28 combines with J gene TRBJ2-5; D may be TRBD1 (5 bases). The J call may not be correct, given that the DNA end is closer to TRBJ2-7. This CDR3 comprises 12 residues. Germline loops: CDR1 MDHEN, CDR2 SYDVKM. This CDR3 is CASSRRVPEQYF. The CDR3 nucleotides are TGTGCCAGCAGTCGCAGGGTCCCCGAGCAGTACTTC.

V is TRBV4-1 and J is TRBJ1-2, with 7 bases fitting TRBD1. J gave up 1 base and V 1 base, and 6 bases lay outside the gene matches. Germline V gene sequence: CDR1 MGHRA, CDR2 YSYEKL. This CDR3 region has 16 residues. The CDR3 DNA reads TGCGCCAGCAGCCAAGGAGGGGGCCGGTTTAACTATGGCTACACCTTC. Protein sequence: CASSQGGGRFNYGYTF.

The chain has TRBV12-3 or TRBV12-4 and TRBJ1-2; the D is unclear. This CDR3 contains 13 residues. Trimming took off 3 bases at V and 8 bases at J, with 13 bases between the two ends. In DNA, the CDR3 is TGTGCCAGCAGTTTCCGACAAATGAGGGGCTACACCTTC. This translates into CASSFRQMRGYTF.

Remarks on this clonotype: This may be a read error, as it is one base from a much larger clone. The chain links TRBV2 to TRBJ2-3; 8 bases are shared with TRBD1. The CDR3 length is 13 residues. Trimming took 8 bases from V and 6 from J; bases not matched to a gene: 7. CDR1 and CDR2 (germline): SNHLY, FYNNEI. CDR3 protein: CASGGNRGDTQYF. In nucleotides, the CDR3 is TGTGCCAGCGGTGGAAACAGGGGGGATACGCAGTATTTT.

This clonotype has more than one count but fewer than ten. The rearrangement links TRBV12-3 or TRBV12-4 to TRBJ1-1, with 7 bases aligning to TRBD1. V gave up 7 bases and J gave up 5 bases; unmatched junction bases: 10. CDR3 length: 14 amino acids. The CDR3 DNA reads as TGTGCCAGCAAGAGACAGGGAGGTTTGACTGAAGCTTTCTTT. Protein sequence: CASKRQGGLTEAFF.

This clonotype occurred a few times. The rearrangement joins TRBV10-3 to TRBJ2-1; TRBD2 matches at 9 bases. Trimming cost V 7 bases and J 5 bases; bases outside gene matches: 15. Per the germline V gene, CDR1 is ENHRY and CDR2 is SYGVKD. The CDR3 covers 17 residues. The CDR3 DNA follows: TGTGCCATCACCCGGGGTAGCGGGGGACGAGACCACAATGAGCAGTTCTTC. Its translation is CAITRGSGGRDHNEQFF.

Concerning this clonotype itself: A single base separates this from a much larger clone, so it may be a read error. This chain links TRBV7-2 with TRBJ2-1, with D perhaps given as TRBD1 or TRBD2 (5 bases each). V gave up 8 bases and J gave up 5 bases, with 10 bases separating them. Per the germline V gene, CDR1 is SGHTA and CDR2 is FQGNSA. CDR3 length: 12 amino acids. The CDR3 DNA follows: TGTGCCAGCGAGGGGAGCCACAATGAGCAGTTCTTC. It yields the protein CASEGSHNEQFF. Full variable domain (remainder filled in from reference TRBV7-2 and TRBJ2-1): GAGVSQSPSNKVTEKGKDVELRCDPISGHTALYWYRQSLGQGLEFLIYFQGNSAPDKSGLPSDRFSAERTGGSVSTLTIQRTQQEDSAVYLCASEGSHNEQFFGPGTRLTVL.

This chain connects TRBV15 to TRBJ2-1; perhaps TRBD2 as D (8 bases). CDR3 size: 17 residues. Looked up from germline, CDR1 is LNHNV and CDR2 is YYDKDF (reference sequence). Trimming pared 2 bases from V and 0 bases from J, leaving 14 bases between. CDR3 loop: CATSRRDSGSSYNEQFF. CDR3 nucleotide sequence: TGTGCCACCAGCAGACGGGACAGCGGGAGCTCCTACAATGAGCAGTTCTTC.

V gene TRBV20-1 combines with J gene TRBJ1-1, with D uncertain. V was cut by 1 base and J by 5 bases, with 14 bases left in between. The CDR3 length is 14 residues. Germline V gives CDR1 DFQATT, CDR2 SNEGSKA (reference sequence). This CDR3 is CSARGRQSVTEAFF. The CDR3 bases are TGCAGTGCTAGAGGTCGGCAAAGTGTGACTGAAGCTTTCTTT.

The chain carries TRBV18 and TRBJ2-7; TRBD1 aligns across 11 bases. With V trimmed by 2 bases and J by 4 bases, 4 bases remained unmatched. The CDR3 covers 15 residues. The germline gives CDR1 KGHSH, CDR2 LQKENI. CDR3 coding DNA: TGTGCCAGCTCACCAGAAGGACAGGGGGCTTACGAGCAGTACTTC. Translating gives CASSPEGQGAYEQYF.

The V gene is TRBV6-2 or TRBV6-3, the J gene TRBJ2-1; 10 bases match TRBD2. The CDR3 has 15 amino acids. Germline V gives CDR1 MNHEY, CDR2 SVGEGT. Trimming took 6 bases from V and 7 from J; bases not matched to a gene: 9. CDR3 bases: TGTGCCAGCAGACGACCCGGGACTAGCGTTAATGAGCAGTTCTTC. Translating gives CASRRPGTSVNEQFF.

V is TRBV9 and J is TRBJ1-2; possible D gene TRBD1, 5 bases. CDR1 and CDR2 from the germline V gene are SGDLS and YYNGEE. There are 14 residues in the CDR3. V shed 3 bases and J shed 6 bases, with 15 bases lying between them. In DNA, the CDR3 is TGTGCCAGCAGCGCGTCGGGGGGGAGGGATGGCTACACCTTC. Translation gives CASSASGGRDGYTF.

The rearrangement joins TRBV2 to TRBJ2-7, with D unclear. The CDR3 totals 13 residues. The V and J ends lost 5 bases and 0 bases respectively, with 8 bases between them. Germline values: CDR1 SNHLY, CDR2 FYNNEI. The CDR3 DNA sequence: TGTGCCAGCAGTCAGGTTTACTCCTACGAGCAGTACTTC. Translating it yields CASSQVYSYEQYF.